Each of the 32 T cell receptor beta chains below was sequenced from the same sample in a study of graft-versus-host responses after intestinal transplantation. The table came from immunoSEQ multiplex PCR; TCRdb's copy has only in-frame clones and leaves some out. Of roughly 110,000 clones detected, approximately 93% appear once; the ten largest clones hold 1.2%. These TCRs are of unknown antigen specificity. The sequences come from unstimulated CD8+ T cells sorted from spleen or lymph node cells, collected before transplant. The receptors stem from a human donor who was the organ donor for an intestinal transplant.

The chain uses TRBV19 and TRBJ2-6; D is unresolved. The ends were cut back, 1 base at V and 0 bases at J, with 13 bases in the middle. The CDR3 contains 18 residues. The V gene's germline CDR1 is LNHDA and CDR2 SQIVND (reference sequence). DNA for the CDR3: TGTGCCAGTAGTATAGGGGTCTCTAAAAGCTCTGGGGCCAACGTCCTGACTTTC. It translates to CASSIGVSKSSGANVLTF.

CDR3 coding DNA: TGCGCCAGCAGCCAAGAAGGGTTGGCAGGGCCCTGGAATCAGCCCCAGCATTTT. Protein: CASSQEGLAGPWNQPQHF. The rearrangement joins TRBV4-1 to TRBJ1-5; D possibly corresponds to TRBD1 (5 bases). This CDR3 region has 18 residues. Germline V gene sequence: CDR1 MGHRA, CDR2 YSYEKL. The ends were cut back, 0 bases at V and 4 bases at J, with 19 bases in the middle.

Details on this clone: A junction boundary mismatches the germline segment, possibly from a read error. The chain combines TRBV7-8 with TRBJ2-3; TRBD2 is a possible D gene (7 bases). CDR1 is SGHVS and CDR2 is FQNEAQ in the germline V gene. This CDR3 has 14 amino acids. The CDR3 coding sequence is TGTGCCAGCGGCTTACAGGGAGGGTCAGATACGCAGTATTTT. This translates into CASGLQGGSDTQYF.

V gene TRBV10-2 combines with J gene TRBJ1-3, with D perhaps matching TRBD1 (6 bases). The CDR3 covers 17 residues. With 2 bases removed from V and 4 bases from J, the gap between germline ends came to 18 bases. Germline V CDR1 and CDR2: WSHSY, SAAADI. This CDR3 is CASSETLLGAGGNTIYF. The CDR3 nucleotides are TGCGCCAGCAGTGAGACCCTCTTGGGGGCGGGAGGAAACACCATATATTTT.

The CDR3 here is CASSQDPGSPLEQYF. In DNA, the CDR3 is TGCGCCAGCAGCCAAGATCCGGGCAGTCCGCTCGAGCAGTACTTC. The chain joins TRBV4-3 to TRBJ2-7, with D unresolved. The CDR3 runs 15 residues. From germline, CDR1 is LGHNA and CDR2 YSLEER. V lost 0 bases and J lost 6, with 15 bases in between.

V is TRBV4-2 and J is TRBJ2-2, with TRBD1 identical over 7 bases. The V segment lost 4 bases and the J segment 2 bases; nucleotides outside the gene matches: 4. The germline CDR1 and CDR2 sequences are LGHNA and YNFKEQ. The length of the CDR3 is 15 residues. The chain's CDR3 is CASSLRTGNTGELFF. The CDR3 DNA follows: TGTGCCAGCAGCCTTCGGACAGGAAACACCGGGGAGCTGTTTTTT.

The J gene is TRBJ2-1, the V gene TRBV7-2, with 7 bases matching TRBD2. The CDR3 loop spans 15 amino acids. The J segment lost 8 bases and the V segment lost 6 bases, leaving 13 bases of the junction unmatched. Germline CDR1 is SGHTA and CDR2 is FQGNSA. The CDR3 spells CASRGRLARSHEQFF. The CDR3 region has the DNA TGTGCCAGCAGGGGGCGACTAGCAAGGTCCCATGAGCAGTTCTTC.

The CDR3 here is CASSRQGGNQPQHF. In nucleotides, the CDR3 is TGTGCCAGCAGCAGACAGGGAGGCAATCAGCCCCAGCATTTT. The chain couples TRBV27 to TRBJ1-5, with 7 bases matching TRBD1. The CDR3 has 14 amino acids. Losses at the gene ends were 6 bases for V and 2 bases for J; bases not matched to a gene: 4. The germline V gene has CDR1 MNHEY and CDR2 SMNVEV (reference sequence).

This clone was detected only a few times. The CDR3 DNA sequence: TGTGCCAGCTCACCAAGTACTAGAACTACCGAGCAGTACTTC. This sequence encodes CASSPSTRTTEQYF. This chain joins TRBV18 and TRBJ2-7; D possibly corresponds to TRBD2 (5 bases). Trimming removed 2 bases at V and 6 bases at J, with 14 bases between. The germline gives CDR1 KGHSH, CDR2 LQKENI. This CDR3 spans 14 amino acids.

The count of this clone is one. The CDR3 loop reads CASSLDVSSSYEQYF. The CDR3 region has the DNA TGCGCCAGCAGCCTCGACGTAAGTAGCTCCTACGAGCAGTACTTC. V and J are TRBV4-1 and TRBJ2-7; D is uncertain. This CDR3 contains 15 residues. Germline CDR1 MGHRA, CDR2 YSYEKL. Trimming pared 4 bases from V and 0 bases from J, leaving 13 bases between.

This clone was picked up one time. The V and J genes are TRBV6-1 and TRBJ2-7, with 8 bases fitting TRBD2. The length of the CDR3 is 15 residues. Germline loops: CDR1 MNHNS, CDR2 SASEGT. The J segment lost 5 bases and the V segment lost 6 bases, leaving 12 bases of the junction unmatched. The CDR3 here is CASSPGASGSNEQYF. The CDR3 nucleotides read TGTGCCAGCAGCCCGGGGGCGAGCGGGAGCAACGAGCAGTACTTC.

The chain links TRBV7-6 to TRBJ1-2, with D perhaps TRBD1 (6 bases). V lost 5 bases and J 3 bases, leaving 16 bases between the germline ends. In germline, CDR1 is SGHVS, CDR2 FNYEAQ. This CDR3 spans 15 amino acids. The chain's CDR3 is CASSTPRGLDYGYTF. In nucleotides, the CDR3 is TGTGCCAGCAGCACCCCGCGGGGGCTCGACTATGGCTACACCTTC.

V usage is TRBV6-5 and J usage is TRBJ2-7; 10 bases are shared with TRBD2. The ends lost 5 bases at V and 6 bases at J; junction bases unmatched: 7. CDR3 length: 14 residues. CDR1 and CDR2 from the germline V gene are MNHEY and SVGAGI. The CDR3 reads CASSPSGRVGEQYF. The DNA for the CDR3 is TGTGCCAGCAGTCCTAGCGGGAGAGTGGGCGAGCAGTACTTC.

The chain employs TRBV6-6 and TRBJ1-1, with TRBD1 as a possible D gene (6 bases). The germline gives CDR1 MNHNY, CDR2 SVGAGI (reference sequence). CDR3 length: 15 amino acids. Trimming removed 2 bases from V and 6 bases from J, with 16 bases in between. CDR3 sequence reads: CASSYRAGEVPEAFF. The CDR3 coding sequence is TGTGCCAGCAGTTACAGGGCAGGGGAGGTCCCTGAAGCTTTCTTT.

The J gene is TRBJ1-2, the V gene TRBV9; D is ambiguous. Germline V gives CDR1 SGDLS, CDR2 YYNGEE. Trimming took 0 bases from V and 4 from J, leaving 10 bases between them. This CDR3 spans 14 amino acids. CDR3 residues: CASSVDAGSYGYTF. CDR3 coding DNA: TGTGCCAGCAGCGTAGACGCAGGCTCCTATGGCTACACCTTC. Supplemented by reference TRBV9 and TRBJ1-2, the full variable domain reads DSGVTQTPKHLITATGQRVTLRCSPRSGDLSVYWYQQSLDQGLQFLIQYYNGEERAKGNILERFSAQQFPDLHSELNLSSLELGDSALYFCASSVDAGSYGYTFGSGTRLTVV.

V gene TRBV27 combines with J gene TRBJ1-1; the D gene is possibly TRBD1 (6 bases). Germline lookup yields CDR1 MNHEY and CDR2 SMNVEV (reference sequence). This CDR3 region has 11 residues. V lost 8 bases and J 7 bases, leaving 11 bases between the germline ends. This CDR3 reads CASRRGVEAFF. The CDR3 DNA is TGTGCCAGCCGTAGGGGGGTTGAAGCTTTCTTT.

The V call is TRBV27, the J call TRBJ2-4; D unclear. The germline CDR1 and CDR2 sequences are MNHEY and SMNVEV (reference sequence). The CDR3 is made up of 13 amino acids. Trimming cost V 3 bases and J 1 base, with 4 bases left between them. The DNA for the CDR3 is TGTGCCAGCAGTTTCGGGGCCAAAAACATTCAGTACTTC. This codes for CASSFGAKNIQYF.

This sequence joins TRBV6-5 and TRBJ2-7, with D possibly matching TRBD2 (6 bases). The V gene's germline CDR1 is MNHEY and CDR2 SVGAGI. The V gene lost 0 bases and the J gene lost 3 bases, with 12 bases spanning the gap. The CDR3 consists of 15 residues. The DNA of the CDR3 is TGTGCCAGCAGTTACTCTCCGGGAGACCTCTACGAGCAGTACTTC. This codes for CASSYSPGDLYEQYF.

J is TRBJ2-7 and V is TRBV5-1; D ambiguous. V was shortened by 0 bases and J by 2 bases, with 3 bases between the two germline ends. The CDR3 is 12 amino acids. CDR1 and CDR2 from the germline V gene are SGHRS and YFSETQ. The CDR3 coding sequence is TGCGCCAGCAGCTTGGACACCTACGAGCAGTACTTC. Protein product: CASSLDTYEQYF.

The CDR3 region is CASSAGYEQYF. CDR3 sequence (DNA): TGTGCCAGCAGCGCCGGCTACGAGCAGTACTTC. The chain joins TRBV6-5 to TRBJ2-7; D call uncertain. This CDR3 has 11 residues. V was shortened by 6 bases and J by 3 bases, with 6 bases between the two germline ends. The germline CDR1 and CDR2 sequences are MNHEY and SVGAGI.

Only a few counts were recorded for this clone. This chain connects TRBV4-3 to TRBJ1-1; D perhaps matches TRBD1 (5 bases). Per the germline V gene, CDR1 is LGHNA and CDR2 is YSLEER. Deletions cut 0 bases from V and 4 bases from J, with 9 bases between. The CDR3 extends over 14 amino acids. The CDR3 region is CASSQDRAITEAFF. Written as DNA, the CDR3 is TGCGCCAGCAGCCAAGACAGGGCAATCACTGAAGCTTTCTTT.

The rearrangement joins TRBV28 to TRBJ1-2; D uncertain. V lost 3 bases and J lost 3, with 11 bases in between. The CDR3 sequence is 14 residues long. Germline values: CDR1 MDHEN, CDR2 SYDVKM. The CDR3 bases are TGTGCCAGCAGTTTGATAGCAACGGACTATGGCTACACCTTC. It translates to CASSLIATDYGYTF.

This clone was seen a few times. The chain recombines TRBV7-9 with TRBJ2-7, with a weak D call TRBD1 (5 bases). The CDR3 contains 15 residues. V was clipped by 5 bases and J by 3 bases, with 17 bases between them. Germline V gene sequence: CDR1 SEHNR, CDR2 FQNEAQ (reference sequence). The CDR3 protein is CASSPGQTGSYEQYF. As DNA, the CDR3 is TGTGCCAGCAGCCCCGGTCAAACAGGCAGCTACGAGCAGTACTTC. The variable domain in full, completed from reference TRBV7-9 and TRBJ2-7, reads DTGVSQNPRHKITKRGQNVTFRCDPISEHNRLYWYRQTLGQGPEFLTYFQNEAQLEKSRLLSDRFSAERPKGSFSTLEIQRTEQGDSAMYLCASSPGQTGSYEQYFGPGTRLTVT.

DNA for the CDR3: TGTGCCAGCGGGTCAGGTTTGGAGGGGCCCGAAGCTTTCTTT. Its protein product is CASGSGLEGPEAFF. The chain has TRBV13 and TRBJ1-1, with a tentative D call TRBD1 (5 bases). Germline V lookup: CDR1 PRHDT, CDR2 FYEKMQ (reference sequence). The V end lost 8 bases, the J end lost 8 bases, and 21 bases lay between the germline ends. This CDR3 contains 14 residues.

J is TRBJ2-5 and V is TRBV28; tentative D call: TRBD2 (6 bases). With 6 bases removed from V and 7 bases from J, the gap between germline ends came to 9 bases. The CDR3 spans 11 residues. Germline-derived CDR1 and CDR2 are MDHEN and SYDVKM. CDR3 DNA sequence: TGTGCCAGCAGATTGGGGGGGACCCAGTACTTC. Encoded protein: CASRLGGTQYF.

V usage is TRBV29-1 and J usage is TRBJ2-7, with 9 bases identical to TRBD1. J lost 5 bases, V lost 6 bases, and 5 bases had no gene match. Per germline, CDR1 SQVTM and CDR2 ANQGSEA. The CDR3 covers 12 residues. CDR3 sequence reads: CSVGTGSDEQYF. In nucleotides, the CDR3 is TGCAGCGTCGGGACAGGGAGCGACGAGCAGTACTTC.

The J gene is TRBJ2-7, the V gene TRBV28; D gene unclear. Trimming took off 6 bases at V and 4 bases at J, with 13 bases between the two ends. The CDR3 has 13 amino acids. Germline V gives CDR1 MDHEN, CDR2 SYDVKM. The CDR3: CASSLLPLYEQYF. The CDR3 DNA reads as TGTGCCAGCAGCCTACTCCCGCTGTACGAGCAGTACTTC.

The chain joins TRBV27 to TRBJ2-7; TRBD1 matches at 9 bases. CDR3 length equals 14 residues. After removal of 4 bases from V and 5 bases from J, the junction contained 6 bases not matched to a gene. Germline V gene lookup returns CDR1 MNHEY and CDR2 SMNVEV (reference sequence). CDR3 in amino acids: CASSSWTGENEQYF. CDR3 coding DNA: TGTGCCAGCAGTTCCTGGACAGGGGAGAACGAGCAGTACTTC.

The chain has TRBV19 and TRBJ1-1; a weak D match, TRBD1 (6 bases). Trimming cost V 5 bases and J 1 base, with 14 bases left between them. The CDR3 totals 15 residues. CDR1 is LNHDA, CDR2 SQIVND, per germline (reference sequence). The CDR3 coding sequence is TGTGCCAGTAGTGCAGACAGGTGGGGGAACACTGAAGCTTTCTTT. Encoded protein: CASSADRWGNTEAFF.

The chain couples TRBV2 to TRBJ2-1, with D perhaps given as TRBD1 or TRBD2 (5 bases each). This CDR3 is 16 amino acids long. Per the germline V gene, CDR1 is SNHLY and CDR2 is FYNNEI. V was shortened by 1 base and J by 7 bases, with 17 bases between the two germline ends. CDR3 residues: CASSEETVASLNEQFF. CDR3 coding DNA: TGTGCCAGCAGTGAAGAGACAGTCGCTAGCCTAAATGAGCAGTTCTTC.

This sequence joins TRBV7-8 and TRBJ1-2; 7 bases are a match to TRBD1. CDR1 SGHVS and CDR2 FQNEAQ come from the germline V gene. Trimming at V came to 0 bases and at J to 2 bases, leaving 12 bases not matched to a gene. The CDR3 sequence is 18 residues long. CDR3 nucleotides: TGTGCCAGCAGCTTAGCCCACCAATGGCAGGGGGACAACTATGGCTACACCTTC. Translation gives CASSLAHQWQGDNYGYTF. The variable domain in full, completed from reference TRBV7-8 and TRBJ1-2, reads GAGVSQSPRYKVAKRGQDVALRCDPISGHVSLFWYQQALGQGPEFLTYFQNEAQLDKSGLPSDRFFAERPEGSVSTLKIQRTQQEDSAVYLCASSLAHQWQGDNYGYTFGSGTRLTVV.

J is TRBJ2-1 and V is TRBV7-2; D is ambiguous. The CDR3 contains 15 residues. CDR1 SGHTA and CDR2 FQGNSA come from the germline V gene. V dropped 1 base and J dropped 5 bases, with 12 bases sitting between them. CDR3 amino acids: CASSLGPSLHNEQFF. CDR3 DNA: TGTGCCAGCAGCTTAGGACCTAGTCTCCACAATGAGCAGTTCTTC. The full variable domain, with the rest looked up from reference TRBV7-2 and TRBJ2-1, is GAGVSQSPSNKVTEKGKDVELRCDPISGHTALYWYRQSLGQGLEFLIYFQGNSAPDKSGLPSDRFSAERTGGSVSTLTIQRTQQEDSAVYLCASSLGPSLHNEQFFGPGTRLTVL.